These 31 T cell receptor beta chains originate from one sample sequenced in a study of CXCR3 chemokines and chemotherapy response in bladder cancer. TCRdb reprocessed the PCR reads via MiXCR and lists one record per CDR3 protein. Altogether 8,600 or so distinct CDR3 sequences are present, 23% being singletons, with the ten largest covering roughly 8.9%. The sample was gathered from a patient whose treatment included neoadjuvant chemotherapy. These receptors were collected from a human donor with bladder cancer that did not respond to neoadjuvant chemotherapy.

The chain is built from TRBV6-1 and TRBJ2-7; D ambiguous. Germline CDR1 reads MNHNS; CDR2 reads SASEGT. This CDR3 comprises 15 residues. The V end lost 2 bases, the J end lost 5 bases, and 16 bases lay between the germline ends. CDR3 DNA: TGTGCCAGCAGTGAATCCGGCCCTAACCGCCACGAGCAGTACTTC. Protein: CASSESGPNRHEQYF.

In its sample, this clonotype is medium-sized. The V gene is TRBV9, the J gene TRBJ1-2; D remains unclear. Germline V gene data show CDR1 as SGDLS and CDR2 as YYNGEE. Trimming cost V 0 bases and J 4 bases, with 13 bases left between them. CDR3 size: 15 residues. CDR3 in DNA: TGTGCCAGCAGCGTAGACGCGGCAGACCCCTATGGCTACACCTTC. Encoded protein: CASSVDAADPYGYTF.

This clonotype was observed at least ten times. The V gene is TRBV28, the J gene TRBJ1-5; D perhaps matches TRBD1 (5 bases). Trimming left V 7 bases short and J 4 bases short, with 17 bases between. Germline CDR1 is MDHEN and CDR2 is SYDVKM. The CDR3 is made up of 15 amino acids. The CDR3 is CASTKMGGLNQPQHF. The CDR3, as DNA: TGTGCCAGCACAAAAATGGGGGGGTTAAATCAGCCCCAGCATTTT. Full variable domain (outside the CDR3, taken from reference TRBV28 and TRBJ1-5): DVKVTQSSRYLVKRTGEKVFLECVQDMDHENMFWYRQDPGLGLRLIYFSYDVKMKEKGDIPEGYSVSREKKERFSLILESASTNQTSMYLCASTKMGGLNQPQHFGDGTRLSIL.

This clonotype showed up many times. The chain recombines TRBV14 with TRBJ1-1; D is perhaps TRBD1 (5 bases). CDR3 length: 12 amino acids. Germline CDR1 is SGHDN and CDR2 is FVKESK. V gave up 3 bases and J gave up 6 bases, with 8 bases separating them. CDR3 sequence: CASSHWGSEAFF. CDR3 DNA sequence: TGTGCCAGCAGCCATTGGGGGTCTGAAGCTTTCTTT. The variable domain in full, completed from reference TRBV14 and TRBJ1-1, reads EAGVTQFPSHSVIEKGQTVTLRCDPISGHDNLYWYRRVMGKEIKFLLHFVKESKQDESGMPNNRFLAERTGGTYSTLKVQPAELEDSGVYFCASSHWGSEAFFGQGTRLTVV.

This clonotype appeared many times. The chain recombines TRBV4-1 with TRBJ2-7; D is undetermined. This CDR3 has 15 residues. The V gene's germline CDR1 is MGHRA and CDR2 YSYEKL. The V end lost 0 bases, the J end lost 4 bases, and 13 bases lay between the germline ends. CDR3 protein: CASSQDRSLLYEQYF. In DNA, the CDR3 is TGCGCCAGCAGCCAAGATAGGTCGCTCTTGTACGAGCAGTACTTC.

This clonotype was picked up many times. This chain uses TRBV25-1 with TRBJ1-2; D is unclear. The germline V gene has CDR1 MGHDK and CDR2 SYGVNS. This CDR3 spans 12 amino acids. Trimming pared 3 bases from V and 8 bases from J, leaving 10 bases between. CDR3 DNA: TGTGCCAGCAGTGACTCGACACAGGGCTACACCTTC. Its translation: CASSDSTQGYTF.

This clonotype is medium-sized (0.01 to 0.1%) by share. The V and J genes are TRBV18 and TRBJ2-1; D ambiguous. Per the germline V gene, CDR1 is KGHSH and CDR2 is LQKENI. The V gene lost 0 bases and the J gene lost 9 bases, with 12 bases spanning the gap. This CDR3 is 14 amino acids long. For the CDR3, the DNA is TGTGCCAGCTCACCACCGTCCAGTCATGGTGAGCAGTTCTTC. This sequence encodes CASSPPSSHGEQFF.

CDR3 amino acids: CASSKSLGGRTQETQYF. The CDR3 nucleotides read TGTGCCAGCAGCAAATCGTTGGGGGGGCGGACCCAAGAGACCCAGTACTTC. The V call is TRBV7-9, the J call TRBJ2-5, with D perhaps TRBD2 (7 bases). The CDR3 is made up of 17 amino acids. The V and J ends lost 5 bases and 1 base respectively, with 20 bases between them. Germline V gene data show CDR1 as SEHNR and CDR2 as FQNEAQ (reference sequence).

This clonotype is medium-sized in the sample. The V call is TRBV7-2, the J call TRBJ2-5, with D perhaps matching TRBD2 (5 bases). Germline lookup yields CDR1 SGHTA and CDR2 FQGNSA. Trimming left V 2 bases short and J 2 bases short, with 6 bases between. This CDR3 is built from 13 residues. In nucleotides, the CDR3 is TGTGCCAGCAGCTTACGGGAACAAGAGACCCAGTACTTC. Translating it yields CASSLREQETQYF.

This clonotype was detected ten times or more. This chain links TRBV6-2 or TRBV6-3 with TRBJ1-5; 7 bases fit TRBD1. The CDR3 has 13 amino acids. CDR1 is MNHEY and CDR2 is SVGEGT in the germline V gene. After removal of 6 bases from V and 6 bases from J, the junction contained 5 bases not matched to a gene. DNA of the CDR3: TGTGCCAGCAGCACAGGGGAACGTCAGCCCCAGCATTTT. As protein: CASSTGERQPQHF.

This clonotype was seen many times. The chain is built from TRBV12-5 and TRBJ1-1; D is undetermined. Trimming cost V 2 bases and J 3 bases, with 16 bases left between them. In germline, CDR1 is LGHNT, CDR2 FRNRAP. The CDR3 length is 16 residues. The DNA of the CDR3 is TGTGCTAGTGGTTTGTACCCCTCAGGAGGAGACACTGAAGCTTTCTTT. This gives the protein CASGLYPSGGDTEAFF.

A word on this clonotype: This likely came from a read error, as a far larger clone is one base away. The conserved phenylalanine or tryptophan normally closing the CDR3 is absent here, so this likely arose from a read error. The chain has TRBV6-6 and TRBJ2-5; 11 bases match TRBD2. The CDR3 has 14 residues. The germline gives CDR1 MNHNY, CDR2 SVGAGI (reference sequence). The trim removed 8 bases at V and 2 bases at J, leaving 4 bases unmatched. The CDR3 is CASYTSGGQETQYL. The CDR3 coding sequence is TGTGCCAGCTACACTAGCGGGGGTCAAGAGACCCAGTACCTC.

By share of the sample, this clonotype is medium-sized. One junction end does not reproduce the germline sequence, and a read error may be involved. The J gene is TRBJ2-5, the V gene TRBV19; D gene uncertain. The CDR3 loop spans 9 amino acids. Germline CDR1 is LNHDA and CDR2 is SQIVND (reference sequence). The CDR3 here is CASSLRLIF. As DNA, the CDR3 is TGTGCCAGTAGTCTCCGACTCATCTTC.

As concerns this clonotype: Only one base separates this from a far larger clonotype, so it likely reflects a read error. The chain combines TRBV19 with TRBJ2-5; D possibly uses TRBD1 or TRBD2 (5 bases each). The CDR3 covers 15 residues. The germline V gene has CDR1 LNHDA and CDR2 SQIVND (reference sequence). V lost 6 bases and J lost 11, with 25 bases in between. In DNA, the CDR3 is TGTGCCAGTAGCCCGCCCCCCGGGACCTACAATGAGCAGTACTTC. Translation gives CASSPPPGTYNEQYF.

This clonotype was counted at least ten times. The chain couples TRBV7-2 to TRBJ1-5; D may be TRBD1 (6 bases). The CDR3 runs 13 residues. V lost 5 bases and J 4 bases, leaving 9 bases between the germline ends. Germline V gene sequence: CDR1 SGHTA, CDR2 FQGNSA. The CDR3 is CASSRTGNQPQHF. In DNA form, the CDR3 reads TGTGCCAGCAGCCGAACAGGGAATCAGCCCCAGCATTTT.

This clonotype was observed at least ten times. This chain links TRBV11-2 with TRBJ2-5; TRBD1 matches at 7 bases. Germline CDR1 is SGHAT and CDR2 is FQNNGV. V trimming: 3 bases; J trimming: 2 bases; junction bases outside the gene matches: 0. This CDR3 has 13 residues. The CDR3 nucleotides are TGTGCCAGCAGCTTGGGACAGCAAGAGACCCAGTACTTC. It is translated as CASSLGQQETQYF.

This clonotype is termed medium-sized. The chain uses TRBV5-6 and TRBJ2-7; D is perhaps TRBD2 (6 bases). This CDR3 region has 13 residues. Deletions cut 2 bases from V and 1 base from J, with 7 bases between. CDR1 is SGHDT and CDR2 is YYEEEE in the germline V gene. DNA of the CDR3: TGTGCCAGCAGCTTCGGGGGATCCTACGAGCAGTACTTC. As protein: CASSFGGSYEQYF.

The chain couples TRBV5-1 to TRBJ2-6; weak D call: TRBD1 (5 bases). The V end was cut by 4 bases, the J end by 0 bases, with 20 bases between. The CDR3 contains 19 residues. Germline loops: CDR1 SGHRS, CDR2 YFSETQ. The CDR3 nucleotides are TGCGCCAGCAGCACTGGCAGGGCCGCTCACCTCTCTGGGGCCAACGTCCTGACTTTC. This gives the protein CASSTGRAAHLSGANVLTF.

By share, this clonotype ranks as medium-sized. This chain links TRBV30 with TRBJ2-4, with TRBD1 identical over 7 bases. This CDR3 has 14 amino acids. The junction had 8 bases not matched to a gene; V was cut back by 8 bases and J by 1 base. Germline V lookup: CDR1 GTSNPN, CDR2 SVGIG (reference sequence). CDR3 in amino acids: CAAEKGQAKNIQYF. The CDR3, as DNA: TGTGCCGCGGAGAAGGGACAGGCCAAAAACATTCAGTACTTC.

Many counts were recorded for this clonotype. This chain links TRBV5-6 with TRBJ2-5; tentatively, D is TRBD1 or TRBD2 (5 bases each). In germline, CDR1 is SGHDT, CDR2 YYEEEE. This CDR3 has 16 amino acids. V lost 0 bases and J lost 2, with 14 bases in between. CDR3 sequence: CASSLGRPGLQETQYF. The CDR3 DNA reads TGTGCCAGCAGCTTGGGGAGGCCAGGGCTGCAAGAGACCCAGTACTTC.

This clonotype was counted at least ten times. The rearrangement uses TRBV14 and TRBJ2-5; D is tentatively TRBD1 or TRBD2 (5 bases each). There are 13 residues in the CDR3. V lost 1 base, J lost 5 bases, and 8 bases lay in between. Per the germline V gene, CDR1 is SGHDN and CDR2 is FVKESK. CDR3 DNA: TGTGCCAGCAGCCAAGCCGGGACGGAGACCCAGTACTTC. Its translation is CASSQAGTETQYF.

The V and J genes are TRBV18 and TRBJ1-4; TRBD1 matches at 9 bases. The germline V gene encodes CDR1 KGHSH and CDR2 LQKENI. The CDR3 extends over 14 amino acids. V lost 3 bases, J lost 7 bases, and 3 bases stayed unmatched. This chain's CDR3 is CASSPGQGTEKLFF. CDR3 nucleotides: TGTGCCAGCTCACCGGGACAGGGTACTGAAAAACTGTTTTTT.

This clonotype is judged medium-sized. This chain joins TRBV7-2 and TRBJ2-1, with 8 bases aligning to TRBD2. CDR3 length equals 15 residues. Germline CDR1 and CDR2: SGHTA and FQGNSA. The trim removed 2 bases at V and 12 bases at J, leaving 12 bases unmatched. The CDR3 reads CASSLFSGGASVQFF. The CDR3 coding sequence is TGTGCCAGCAGCTTATTTTCCGGGGGGGCTTCAGTGCAGTTCTTC.

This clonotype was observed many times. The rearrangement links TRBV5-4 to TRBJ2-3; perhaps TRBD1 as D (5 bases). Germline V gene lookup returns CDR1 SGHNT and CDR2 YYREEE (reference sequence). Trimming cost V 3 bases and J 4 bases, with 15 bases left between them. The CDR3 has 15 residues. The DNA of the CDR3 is TGTGCCAGCAGCTCCCAGAGTGGGGCGGCAGATACGCAGTATTTT. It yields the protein CASSSQSGAADTQYF.

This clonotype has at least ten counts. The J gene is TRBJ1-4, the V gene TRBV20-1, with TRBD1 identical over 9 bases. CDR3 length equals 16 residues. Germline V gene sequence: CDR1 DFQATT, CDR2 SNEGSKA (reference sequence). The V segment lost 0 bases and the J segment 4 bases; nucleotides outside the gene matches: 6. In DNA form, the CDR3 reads TGCAGTGCTAGAGATACGGGGACAGGGCTTAATGAAAAACTGTTTTTT. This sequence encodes CSARDTGTGLNEKLFF.

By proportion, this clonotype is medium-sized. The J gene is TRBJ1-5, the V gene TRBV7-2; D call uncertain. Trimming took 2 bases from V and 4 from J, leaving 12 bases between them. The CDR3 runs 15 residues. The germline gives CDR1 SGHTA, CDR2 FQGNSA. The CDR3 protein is CASSLQGNSNQPQHF. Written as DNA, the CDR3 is TGTGCCAGCAGCTTACAAGGGAACAGTAATCAGCCCCAGCATTTT.

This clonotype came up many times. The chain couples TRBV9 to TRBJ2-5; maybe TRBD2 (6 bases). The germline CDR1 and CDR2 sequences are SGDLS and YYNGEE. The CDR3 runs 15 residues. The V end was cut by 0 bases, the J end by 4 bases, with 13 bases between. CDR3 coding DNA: TGTGCCAGCAGCGTAGGTAGAGGAGGGGTAGAGACCCAGTACTTC. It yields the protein CASSVGRGGVETQYF.

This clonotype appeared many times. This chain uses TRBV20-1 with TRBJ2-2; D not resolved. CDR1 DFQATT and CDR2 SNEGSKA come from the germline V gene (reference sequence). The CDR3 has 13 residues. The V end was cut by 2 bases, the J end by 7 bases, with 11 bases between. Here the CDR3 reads CSARRVSGGELFF. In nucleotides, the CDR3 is TGCAGTGCTAGAAGGGTTTCGGGCGGGGAGCTGTTTTTT.

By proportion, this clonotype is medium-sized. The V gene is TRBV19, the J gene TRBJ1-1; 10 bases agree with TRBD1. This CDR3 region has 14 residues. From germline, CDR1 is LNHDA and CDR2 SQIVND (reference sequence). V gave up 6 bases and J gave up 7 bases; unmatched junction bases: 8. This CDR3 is CASSFRDRGSEAFF. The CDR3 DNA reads TGTGCCAGTAGCTTCCGGGACAGGGGAAGTGAAGCTTTCTTT. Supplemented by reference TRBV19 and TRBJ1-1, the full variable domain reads DGGITQSPKYLFRKEGQNVTLSCEQNLNHDAMYWYRQDPGQGLRLIYYSQIVNDFQKGDIAEGYSVSREKKESFPLTVTSAQKNPTAFYLCASSFRDRGSEAFFGQGTRLTVV.

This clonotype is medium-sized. The CDR3 is CASRAGPLDGYTF. The CDR3, as DNA: TGTGCCAGTAGGGCAGGGCCCCTCGATGGCTACACCTTC. This sequence joins TRBV19 and TRBJ1-2, with TRBD1 as a possible D gene (5 bases). The CDR3 is 13 residues long. Trimming left V 6 bases short and J 6 bases short, with 14 bases between. The V gene's germline CDR1 is LNHDA and CDR2 SQIVND (reference sequence).

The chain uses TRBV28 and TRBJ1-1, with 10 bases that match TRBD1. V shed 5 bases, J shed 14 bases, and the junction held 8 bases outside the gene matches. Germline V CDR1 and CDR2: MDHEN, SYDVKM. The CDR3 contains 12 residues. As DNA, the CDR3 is TGTGCCAGCAGTATCCGGGACAGGGGAACGTTCTTT. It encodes CASSIRDRGTFF.